Listed below are T cell receptor beta chains from one sample, sequenced in a study of cytomegalovirus exposure and HLA in healthy donors. Clones were read by immunoSEQ multiplex PCR, and TCRdb kept only the in-frame ones, dropping some. The sample holds 160,000 or so clones, roughly 85% seen once. Specimen: PBMCs. These receptors all stem from a man between 40 and 49 years old in good health and CMV-seronegative. Both conserved end residues are trimmed from each CDR3.

j_call cdr3_length v_call cdr3_aa
TRBJ1-5 13 TRBV2 ASSPDRDRAQPQH
. 12 TRBV7-8 ASSLIRTPYEQY
TRBJ2-2 11 TRBV7-9 ASSYSGTGELF
TRBJ2-1 9 TRBV28 AIGGPNEQF
TRBJ2-3 14 TRBV5-1 ASSPGLAGSTDTQY
TRBJ2-7 13 TRBV6-5 ASSYLRPPFYEQY
TRBJ1-2 12 TRBV5-1 ASSKDRGYDGYT
TRBJ2-3 13 TRBV6-5 ATKESAGSQPKQY
TRBJ1-1 12 TRBV4-1 ASSQTGGGTEAF
TRBJ2-2 13 TRBV28 ASSLTRTGHGELF
TRBJ2-1 11 TRBV29-1 SLEQGGGSEQF
TRBJ2-3 15 TRBV7-2 ASSFRGLAASIDTQY
TRBJ2-5 12 TRBV5-4 ASSLGDPQETQY
TRBJ2-6 18 TRBV11-3 ASSRFPTRAGPSGANVLT
TRBJ2-1 13 TRBV7-2 ASRPGERIRNEQF
TRBJ1-1 11 TRBV5-1 ASSPDRDTEAF
TRBJ2-1 14 TRBV13 ASSSIGLAPRGEQF
TRBJ1-2 12 TRBV7-8 ASSLAQGFDGYT
TRBJ2-2 14 TRBV15 ATSRDRHRNTGELF
TRBJ2-7 12 TRBV7-9 ASSLSASAHEQY
TRBJ2-7 14 TRBV7-6 ASSLEAGRGPYEQY
TRBJ1-3 13 TRBV6-5 ASSYGGASGNTIY
TRBJ2-7 14 TRBV7-6 ASSLRETSGSYEQY
TRBJ2-2 10 TRBV11-3 ASSLSAGELF
TRBJ2-1 14 TRBV15 ATSKKSGRVGNEQF
TRBJ2-5 15 TRBV28 ASSPTGAAGAGETQY
TRBJ2-3 11 TRBV28 AWRTSGTDTQY
TRBJ2-1 13 TRBV19 ASSMGAGSYNEQF
TRBJ2-6 18 TRBV14 ASSQDYAFWASRGANVLT
TRBJ1-5 12 TRBV28 ASRSGSGRQPQH
TRBJ2-7 13 TRBV19 ASSIGDGDQYEQY
TRBJ2-3 13 TRBV29-1 SISVRQESTDTQY
TRBJ1-1 11 TRBV5-1 ASSLGAYTEAF
TRBJ1-5 12 TRBV28 ASSSGTEHQPQH
TRBJ2-5 14 TRBV5-8 ASSLQNRGRFETQY
TRBJ1-5 14 TRBV4-1 ASSQGGGGNNQPQH
TRBJ1-2 13 TRBV6-1 ASSETGSPYYGYT
TRBJ2-7 15 TRBV5-3 ARSFRTRAGGKKEQY
TRBJ2-3 14 TRBV14 ASSPSGSPAGDTQY
TRBJ1-2 12 TRBV5-1 ASSLGRGQPDYT
TRBJ2-5 12 TRBV5-4 ASSSPSGKETQY
TRBJ2-3 12 TRBV7-9 ASSTRLEADTQY
TRBJ1-1 11 TRBV27 ASSYSGPTEAF